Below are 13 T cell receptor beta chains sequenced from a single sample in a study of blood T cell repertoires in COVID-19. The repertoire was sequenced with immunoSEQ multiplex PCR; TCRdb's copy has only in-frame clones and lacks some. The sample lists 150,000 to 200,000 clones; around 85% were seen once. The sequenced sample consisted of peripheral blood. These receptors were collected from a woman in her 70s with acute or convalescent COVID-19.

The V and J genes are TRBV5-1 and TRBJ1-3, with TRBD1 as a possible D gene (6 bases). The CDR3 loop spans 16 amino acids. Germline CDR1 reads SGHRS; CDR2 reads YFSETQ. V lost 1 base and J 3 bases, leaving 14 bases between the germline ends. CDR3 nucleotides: TGCGCCAGCAGCTTGTCCGGGACACGTGGTGGAAACACCATATATTTT. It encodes CASSLSGTRGGNTIYF.

The CDR3 bases are TGTGCCAGTAGTATCCCGGGACAGATAACAAATCAGCCCCAGCATTTT. Translating gives CASSIPGQITNQPQHF. The rearrangement links TRBV19 to TRBJ1-5; the match to TRBD1 covers 7 bases. The V and J ends lost 3 bases and 4 bases, in that order; junction bases with no gene match: 9. The CDR3 loop spans 16 amino acids. The germline V gene encodes CDR1 LNHDA and CDR2 SQIVND (reference sequence).

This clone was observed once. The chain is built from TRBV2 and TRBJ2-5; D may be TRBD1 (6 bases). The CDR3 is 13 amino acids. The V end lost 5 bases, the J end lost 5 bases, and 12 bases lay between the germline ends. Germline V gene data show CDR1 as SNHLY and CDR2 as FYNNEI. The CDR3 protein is CASSTQGWETQYF. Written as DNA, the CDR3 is TGTGCCAGCAGTACACAGGGTTGGGAGACCCAGTACTTC.

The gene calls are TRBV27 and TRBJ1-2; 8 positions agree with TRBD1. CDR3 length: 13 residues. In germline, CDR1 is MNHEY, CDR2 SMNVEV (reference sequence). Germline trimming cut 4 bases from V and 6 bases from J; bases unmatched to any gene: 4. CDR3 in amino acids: CASSSDRVHGYTF. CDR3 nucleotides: TGTGCCAGCAGTTCGGACAGGGTCCATGGCTACACCTTC.

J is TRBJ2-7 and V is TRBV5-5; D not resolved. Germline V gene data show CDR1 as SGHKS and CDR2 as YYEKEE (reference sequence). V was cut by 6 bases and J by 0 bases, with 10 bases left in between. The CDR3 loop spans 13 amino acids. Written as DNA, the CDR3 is TGTGCCAGCACGGGTAATAGCTCCTACGAGCAGTACTTC. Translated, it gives CASTGNSSYEQYF.

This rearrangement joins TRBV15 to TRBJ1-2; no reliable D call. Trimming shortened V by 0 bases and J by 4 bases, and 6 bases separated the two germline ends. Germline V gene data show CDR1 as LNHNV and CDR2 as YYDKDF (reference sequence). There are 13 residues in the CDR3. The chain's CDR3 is CATSREPGYGYTF. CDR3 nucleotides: TGTGCCACCAGCAGAGAACCCGGCTATGGCTACACCTTC.

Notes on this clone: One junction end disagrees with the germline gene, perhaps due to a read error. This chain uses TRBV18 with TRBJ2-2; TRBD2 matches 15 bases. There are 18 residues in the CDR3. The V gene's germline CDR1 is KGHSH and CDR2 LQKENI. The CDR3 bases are TGTGCCAGCTCCCCACCGGGACTAGCGGGAGGATCTGCCGGGGAGCTGTTTTTT. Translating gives CASSPPGLAGGSAGELFF.

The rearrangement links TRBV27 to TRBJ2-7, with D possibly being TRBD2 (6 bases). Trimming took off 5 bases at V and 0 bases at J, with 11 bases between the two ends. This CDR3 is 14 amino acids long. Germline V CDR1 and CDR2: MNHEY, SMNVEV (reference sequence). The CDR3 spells CASSPQEGSYEQYF. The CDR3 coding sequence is TGTGCCAGCAGTCCCCAGGAGGGCTCCTACGAGCAGTACTTC.

The CDR3 DNA follows: TGTGCCAGCAGTTTCCTAACCACAGATACGCAGTATTTT. Amino acid sequence: CASSFLTTDTQYF. The chain has TRBV12-3 or TRBV12-4 and TRBJ2-3; D is undetermined. Trimming took 3 bases from V and 2 from J, leaving 6 bases between them. CDR3 length: 13 residues.

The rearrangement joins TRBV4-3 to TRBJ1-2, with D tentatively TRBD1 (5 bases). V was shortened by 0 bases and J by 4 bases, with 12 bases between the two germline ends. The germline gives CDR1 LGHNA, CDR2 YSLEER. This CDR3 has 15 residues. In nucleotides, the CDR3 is TGCGCCAGCAGCCAAGATTATAAAACAGGCTATGGCTACACCTTC. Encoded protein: CASSQDYKTGYGYTF.

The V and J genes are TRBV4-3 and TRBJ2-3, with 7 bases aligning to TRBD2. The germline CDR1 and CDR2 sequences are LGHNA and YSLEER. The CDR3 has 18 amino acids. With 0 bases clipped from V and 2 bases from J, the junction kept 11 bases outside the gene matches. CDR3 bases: TGCGCCAGCAGCCAAGATCCGGGAACTAGCGTTTCCACAGATACGCAGTATTTT. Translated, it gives CASSQDPGTSVSTDTQYF.

The CDR3 region is CSAQQGEKLFF. The CDR3 DNA follows: TGCAGTGCTCAACAGGGAGAAAAACTGTTTTTT. The gene calls are TRBV20-1 and TRBJ1-4, with D possibly matching TRBD1 (6 bases). Trimming took off 5 bases at V and 8 bases at J, with 9 bases between the two ends. Germline CDR1 reads DFQATT; CDR2 reads SNEGSKA (reference sequence). The CDR3 has 11 residues.

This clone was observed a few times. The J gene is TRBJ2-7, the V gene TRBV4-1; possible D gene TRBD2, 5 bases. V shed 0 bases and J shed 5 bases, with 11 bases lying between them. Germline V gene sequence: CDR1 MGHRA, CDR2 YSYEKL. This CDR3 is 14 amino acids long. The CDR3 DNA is TGCGCCAGCAGCCAAGAAGGATGGAGGAACGAGCAGTACTTC. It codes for CASSQEGWRNEQYF.